This TCR beta chain was obtained from a study of control samples from healthy donors and cancer patients. This table comes from immunoSEQ multiplex PCR, and its TCRdb copy is limited to in-frame clones, with some not included. The table for this sample gives approximately 190,000 clones. Germline CDR1 reads MNHEY; CDR2 reads SMNVEV (reference sequence). The CDR3 spans 15 residues. V gave up 3 bases and J gave up 1 base, with 9 bases separating them. This sequence originates from a woman younger than 45 in good health. The sample consisted of blood. The gene calls are TRBV27 and TRBJ2-2; the D is unclear. The DNA of the CDR3 is TGTGCCAGCAGTTTTTCCAGAGTGAACACCGGGGAGCTGTTTTTT. It specifies CASSFSRVNTGELFF.